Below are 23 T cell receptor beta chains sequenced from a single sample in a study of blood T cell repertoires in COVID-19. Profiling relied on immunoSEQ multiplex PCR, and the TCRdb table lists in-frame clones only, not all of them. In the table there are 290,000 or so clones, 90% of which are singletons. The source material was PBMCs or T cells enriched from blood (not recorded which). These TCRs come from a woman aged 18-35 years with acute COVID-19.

The CDR3 DNA reads TGCGCCAGCAGCCGCGTTAGCGGGGAGCAGTTCTTC. It encodes CASSRVSGEQFF. The chain combines TRBV5-1 with TRBJ2-1, with 7 bases aligning to TRBD2. Germline CDR1 and CDR2: SGHRS and YFSETQ. V dropped 4 bases and J dropped 10; count of bases not matched to a gene: 5. CDR3 length equals 12 residues.

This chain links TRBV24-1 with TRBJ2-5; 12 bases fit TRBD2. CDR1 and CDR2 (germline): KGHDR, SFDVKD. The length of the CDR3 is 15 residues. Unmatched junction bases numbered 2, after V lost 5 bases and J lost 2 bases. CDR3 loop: CATSVLAGGQETQYF. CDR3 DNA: TGTGCCACCAGTGTCCTAGCGGGAGGGCAAGAGACCCAGTACTTC.

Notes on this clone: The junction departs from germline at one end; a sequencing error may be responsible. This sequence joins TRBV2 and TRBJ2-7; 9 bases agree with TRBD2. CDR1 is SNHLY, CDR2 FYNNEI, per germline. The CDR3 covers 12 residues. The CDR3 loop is CASSPLAGELYF. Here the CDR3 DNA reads TGTGCCAGCAGCCCCTTAGCGGGAGAGCTGTACTTC. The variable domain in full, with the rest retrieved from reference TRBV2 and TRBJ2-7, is EPEVTQTPSHQVTQMGQEVILRCVPISNHLYFYWYRQILGQKVEFLVSFYNNEISEKSEIFDDQFSVERPDGSNFTLKIRSTKLEDSAMYFCASSPLAGELYFGPGTRLTVT.

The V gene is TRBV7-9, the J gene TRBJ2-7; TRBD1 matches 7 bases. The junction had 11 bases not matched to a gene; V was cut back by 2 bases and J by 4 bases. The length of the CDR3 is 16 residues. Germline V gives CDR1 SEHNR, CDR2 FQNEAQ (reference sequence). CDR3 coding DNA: TGTGCCAGCAGCTTAATCAGGGACAGCCGAATTTACGAGCAGTACTTC. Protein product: CASSLIRDSRIYEQYF.

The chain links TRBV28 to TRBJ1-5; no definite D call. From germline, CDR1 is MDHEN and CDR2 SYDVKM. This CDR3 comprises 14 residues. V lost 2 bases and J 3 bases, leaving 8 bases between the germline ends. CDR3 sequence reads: CASSLGGPNQPQHF. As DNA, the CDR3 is TGTGCCAGCAGTTTAGGAGGGCCCAATCAGCCCCAGCATTTT.

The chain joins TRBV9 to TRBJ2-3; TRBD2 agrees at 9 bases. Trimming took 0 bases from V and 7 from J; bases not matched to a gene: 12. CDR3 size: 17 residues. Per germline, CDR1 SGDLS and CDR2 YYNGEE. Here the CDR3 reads CASSVGVPAGGGNTQYF. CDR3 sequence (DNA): TGTGCCAGCAGCGTAGGAGTGCCGGCGGGAGGGGGAAATACGCAGTATTTT.

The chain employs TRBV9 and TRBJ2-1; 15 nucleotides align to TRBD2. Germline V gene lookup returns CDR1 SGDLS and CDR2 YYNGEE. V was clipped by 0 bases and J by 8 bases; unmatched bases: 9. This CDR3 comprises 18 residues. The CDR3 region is CASSVVGGLAGGHDEQFF. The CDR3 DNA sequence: TGTGCCAGCAGCGTAGTAGGGGGACTAGCGGGAGGACATGATGAGCAGTTCTTC.

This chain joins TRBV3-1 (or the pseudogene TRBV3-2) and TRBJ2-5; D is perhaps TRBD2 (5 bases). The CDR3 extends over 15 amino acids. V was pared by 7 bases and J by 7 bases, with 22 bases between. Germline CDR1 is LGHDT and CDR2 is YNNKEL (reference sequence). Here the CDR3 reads CASKSGLTRRGTQYF. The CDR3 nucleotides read TGTGCCAGCAAATCGGGCCTAACCCGCCGGGGGACCCAGTACTTC.

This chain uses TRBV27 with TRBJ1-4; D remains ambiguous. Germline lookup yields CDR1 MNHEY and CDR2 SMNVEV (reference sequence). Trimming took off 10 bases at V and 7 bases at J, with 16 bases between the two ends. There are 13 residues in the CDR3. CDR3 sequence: CATRNVRGEKLFF. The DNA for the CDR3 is TGTGCCACCCGGAACGTCCGGGGTGAAAAACTGTTTTTT. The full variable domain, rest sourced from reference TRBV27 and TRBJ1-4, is EAQVTQNPRYLITVTGKKLTVTCSQNMNHEYMSWYRQDPGLGLRQIYYSMNVEVTDKGDVPEGYKVSRKEKRNFPLILESPSPNQTSLYFCATRNVRGEKLFFGSGTQLSVL.

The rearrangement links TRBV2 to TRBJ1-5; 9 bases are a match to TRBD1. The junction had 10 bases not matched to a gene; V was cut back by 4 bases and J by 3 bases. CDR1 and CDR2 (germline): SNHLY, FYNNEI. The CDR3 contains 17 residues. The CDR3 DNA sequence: TGTGCCAGCAGTGGGACAGGGGTAACCTTAATCAATCAGCCCCAGCATTTT. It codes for CASSGTGVTLINQPQHF.

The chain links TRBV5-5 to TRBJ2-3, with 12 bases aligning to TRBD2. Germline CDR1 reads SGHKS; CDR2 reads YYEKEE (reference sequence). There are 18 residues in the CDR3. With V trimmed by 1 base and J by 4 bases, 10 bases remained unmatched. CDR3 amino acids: CASSLSRLAGDWPDTQYF. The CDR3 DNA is TGTGCCAGCAGCTTGTCGCGACTAGCGGGAGATTGGCCAGATACGCAGTATTTT.

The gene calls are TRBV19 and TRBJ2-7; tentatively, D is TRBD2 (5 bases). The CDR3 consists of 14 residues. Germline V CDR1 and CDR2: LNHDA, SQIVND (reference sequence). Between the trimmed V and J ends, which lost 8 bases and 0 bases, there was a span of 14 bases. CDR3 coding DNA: TGTGCCAGTCGAATAGGGAGTTCCTCCTACGAGCAGTACTTC. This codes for CASRIGSSSYEQYF.

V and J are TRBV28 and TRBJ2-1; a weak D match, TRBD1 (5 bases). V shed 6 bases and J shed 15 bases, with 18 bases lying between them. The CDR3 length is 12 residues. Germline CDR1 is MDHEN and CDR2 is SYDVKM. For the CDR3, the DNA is TGTGCCAGCAGGTCAGAGGTCCTGGGGCGGTTCTTC. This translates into CASRSEVLGRFF.

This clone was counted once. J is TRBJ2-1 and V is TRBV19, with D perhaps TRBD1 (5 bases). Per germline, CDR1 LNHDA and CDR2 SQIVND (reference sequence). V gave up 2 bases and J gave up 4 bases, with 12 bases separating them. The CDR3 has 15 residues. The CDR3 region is CASSINPDSYNEQFF. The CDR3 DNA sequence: TGTGCCAGTAGTATAAACCCTGACAGTTACAATGAGCAGTTCTTC.

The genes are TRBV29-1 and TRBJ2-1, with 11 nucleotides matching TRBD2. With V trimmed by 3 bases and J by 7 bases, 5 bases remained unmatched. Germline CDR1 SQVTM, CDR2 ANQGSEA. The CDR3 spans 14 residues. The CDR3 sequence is CSVELAGGRNEQFF. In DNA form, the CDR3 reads TGCAGCGTTGAGCTAGCGGGAGGAAGAAATGAGCAGTTCTTC.

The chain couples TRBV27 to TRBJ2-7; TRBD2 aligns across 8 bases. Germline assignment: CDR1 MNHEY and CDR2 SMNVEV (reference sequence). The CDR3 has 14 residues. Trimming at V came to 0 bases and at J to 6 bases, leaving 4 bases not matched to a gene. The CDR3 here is CASSLSRLAGEQYF. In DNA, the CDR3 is TGTGCCAGCAGTTTATCGAGGCTAGCGGGCGAGCAGTACTTC.

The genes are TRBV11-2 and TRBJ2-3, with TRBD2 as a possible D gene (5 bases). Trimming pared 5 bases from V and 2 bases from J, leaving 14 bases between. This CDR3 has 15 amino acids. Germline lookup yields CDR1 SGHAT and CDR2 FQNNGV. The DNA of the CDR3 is TGTGCCAGCAGCCCGGCTCGGGGTTTCACAGATACGCAGTATTTT. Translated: CASSPARGFTDTQYF.

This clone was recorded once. The CDR3 loop is CASSYTGDTEAFF. The CDR3 bases are TGTGCCAGCAGTTACACCGGGGACACTGAAGCTTTCTTT. This chain joins TRBV12-3 or TRBV12-4 and TRBJ1-1; D is ambiguous. The germline V and J ends were trimmed by 4 bases and 3 bases, with 9 bases remaining between them. The CDR3 covers 13 residues.

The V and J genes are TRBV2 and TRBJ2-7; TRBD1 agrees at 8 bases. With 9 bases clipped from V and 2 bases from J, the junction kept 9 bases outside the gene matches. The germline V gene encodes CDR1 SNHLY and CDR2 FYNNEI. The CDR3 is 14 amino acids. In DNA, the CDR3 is TGTGCCAGGAAACCACCAGGGGGCCCCTACGAGCAGTACTTC. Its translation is CARKPPGGPYEQYF.

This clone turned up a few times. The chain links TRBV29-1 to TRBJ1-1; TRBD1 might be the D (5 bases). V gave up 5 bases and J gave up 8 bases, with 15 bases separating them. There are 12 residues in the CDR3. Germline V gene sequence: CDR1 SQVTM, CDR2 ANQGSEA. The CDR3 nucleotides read TGCAGCGTTATTCAGGGCCCGCGGGAAGCTTTCTTT. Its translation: CSVIQGPREAFF.

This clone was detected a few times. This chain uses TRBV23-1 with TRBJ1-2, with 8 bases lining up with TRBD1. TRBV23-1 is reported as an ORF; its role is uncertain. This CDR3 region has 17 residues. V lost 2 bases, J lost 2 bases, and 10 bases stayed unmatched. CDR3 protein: CASSQPGTGPLNYGYTF. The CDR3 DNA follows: TGCGCCAGCAGTCAACCTGGGACAGGCCCGCTAAACTATGGCTACACCTTC.

In nucleotides, the CDR3 is TGCGCCAGCAGCTTTTCGGGTGAGACTGAAGCTTTCTTT. Its protein is CASSFSGETEAFF. The chain couples TRBV5-1 to TRBJ1-1; D gene uncertain. V was clipped by 2 bases and J by 5 bases, with 10 bases between them. CDR1 is SGHRS, CDR2 YFSETQ, per germline. This CDR3 spans 13 amino acids.

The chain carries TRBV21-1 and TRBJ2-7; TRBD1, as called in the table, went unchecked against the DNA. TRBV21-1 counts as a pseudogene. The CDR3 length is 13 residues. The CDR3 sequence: CASSRDNSYEQYF. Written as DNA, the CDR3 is TGTGCCAGCAGCCGGGACAACTCCTACGAGCAGTACTTC.